This T cell receptor (beta chain) was documented in a study of blood T cell repertoires in COVID-19. Study information: Researchers got acute and convalescent COVID-19 samples from the United States, Italy and Spain. In each case, the material was cDNA or gDNA derived from T cells, B-cell-depleted T cells, or PBMCs.

The CDR3 sequence is 13 residues long. Germline CDR1 and CDR2: SGHDN and FVKESK. V was clipped by 6 bases and J by 0 bases, with 9 bases between them. Clinical histories supplied by participants themselves formed the basis of cohort assignment. Original handling: The authors estimated nucleated cell counts from reference gene primer amplification. Here immunoSEQ multiplex PCR was the method, and the copy in TCRdb shows in-frame clones only, minus some. The DNA gave D and trimming, while V, J and clone size come from that table. Found here are a few hundred thousand clones, 70% to 90% of them singletons; the top ten hold about 7%.

The rearrangement links TRBV14 to TRBJ2-7; D uncertain. The sample consisted of PBMCs or T cells enriched from blood (not recorded which). This TCR was sampled from a woman between 50 and 59 years old who had been exposed to COVID-19. CDR3 region: CASSGLLSYEQYF. In DNA form, the CDR3 reads TGTGCCAGCAGTGGGCTACTCTCCTACGAGCAGTACTTC. Drawing the rest from reference TRBV14 and TRBJ2-7, the complete variable domain is EAGVTQFPSHSVIEKGQTVTLRCDPISGHDNLYWYRRVMGKEIKFLLHFVKESKQDESGMPNNRFLAERTGGTYSTLKVQPAELEDSGVYFCASSGLLSYEQYFGPGTRLTVT.